This T cell receptor (beta chain) was identified during a study of neurological immune-mediated disorders. Study results and caveats: No clinical or MRI feature was associated with the multiple sclerosis repertoire cluster.

Over 190 million TCR-beta sequences from 15-18 subjects came out of each sequencing run. TCRdb reanalysed the 5' RACE reads using MiXCR and keeps one entry per CDR3 protein. The table lists 40,000 to 50,000 distinct CDR3 sequences, under 2% of them singletons. This CDR3 has 14 amino acids. Per the germline V gene, CDR1 is MNHEY and CDR2 is SMNVEV (reference sequence). V lost 4 bases to trimming and J lost 5 bases; unmatched junction nucleotides: 5. This clonotype showed up many times. Its antigen is undetermined. The TCR was taken from a middle-aged woman with multiple sclerosis. The chain employs TRBV27 and TRBJ2-3; 8 nucleotides agree with TRBD1. Material: PBMCs. CDR3 residues: CASSSQGAEDTQYF. DNA for the CDR3: TGTGCCAGCAGTTCCCAGGGGGCCGAAGATACGCAGTATTTT.